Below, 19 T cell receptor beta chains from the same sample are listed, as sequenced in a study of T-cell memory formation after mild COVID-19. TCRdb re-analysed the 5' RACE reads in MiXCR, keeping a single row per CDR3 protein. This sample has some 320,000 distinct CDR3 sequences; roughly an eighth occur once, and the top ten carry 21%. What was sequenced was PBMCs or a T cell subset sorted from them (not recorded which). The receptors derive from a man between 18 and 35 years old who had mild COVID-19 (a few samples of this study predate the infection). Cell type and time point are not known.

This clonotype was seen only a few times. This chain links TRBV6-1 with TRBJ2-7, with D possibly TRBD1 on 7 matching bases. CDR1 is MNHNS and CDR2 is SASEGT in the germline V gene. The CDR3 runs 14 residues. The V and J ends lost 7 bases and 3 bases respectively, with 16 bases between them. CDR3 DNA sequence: TGTGCCAGCACCCCCAGGGGGGCGTACTACGAGCAGTACTTC. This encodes CASTPRGAYYEQYF.

CDR3 region: CSARNRVEARETQYF. DNA for the CDR3: TGCAGTGCGCGTAACAGGGTTGAGGCCCGGGAGACCCAGTACTTC. The chain employs TRBV20-1 and TRBJ2-5; D perhaps matches TRBD1 (6 bases). Trimming removed 6 bases at V and 5 bases at J, with 22 bases between. The CDR3 has 15 residues. Germline V gene lookup returns CDR1 DFQATT and CDR2 SNEGSKA (reference sequence).

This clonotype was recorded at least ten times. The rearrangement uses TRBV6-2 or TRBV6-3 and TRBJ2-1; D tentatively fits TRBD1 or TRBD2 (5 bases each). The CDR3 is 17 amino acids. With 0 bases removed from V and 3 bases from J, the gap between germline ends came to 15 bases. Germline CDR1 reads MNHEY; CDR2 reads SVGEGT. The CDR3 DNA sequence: TGTGCCAGCAGTTACTCGAGTGTGAGAGGGGTCTACAATGAGCAGTTCTTC. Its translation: CASSYSSVRGVYNEQFF.

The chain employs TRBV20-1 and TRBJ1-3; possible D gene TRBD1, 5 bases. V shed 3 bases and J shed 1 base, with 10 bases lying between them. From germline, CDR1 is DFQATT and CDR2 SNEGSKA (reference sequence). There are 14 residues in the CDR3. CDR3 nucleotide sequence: TGCAGTGCTAGTTCGAGGGGTTCTGGAAACACCATATATTTT. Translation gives CSASSRGSGNTIYF.

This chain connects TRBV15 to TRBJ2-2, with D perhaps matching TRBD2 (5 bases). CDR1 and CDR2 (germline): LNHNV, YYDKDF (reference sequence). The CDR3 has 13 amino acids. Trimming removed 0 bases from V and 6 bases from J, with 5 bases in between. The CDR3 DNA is TGTGCCACCAGCAGAGAACTAGCCGGGGAGCTGTTTTTT. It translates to CATSRELAGELFF.

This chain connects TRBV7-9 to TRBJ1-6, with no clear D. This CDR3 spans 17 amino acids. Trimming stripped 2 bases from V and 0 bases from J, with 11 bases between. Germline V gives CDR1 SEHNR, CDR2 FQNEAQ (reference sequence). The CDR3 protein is CASSLRVESSYNSPLHF. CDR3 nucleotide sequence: TGTGCCAGCAGCTTACGAGTCGAAAGCTCCTATAATTCACCCCTCCACTTT.

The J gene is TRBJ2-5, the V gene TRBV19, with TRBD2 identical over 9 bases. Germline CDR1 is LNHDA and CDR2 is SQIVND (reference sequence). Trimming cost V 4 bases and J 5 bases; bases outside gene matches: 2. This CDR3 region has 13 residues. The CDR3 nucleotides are TGTGCCAGTAGTACAAGCGGGGGGGAGACCCAGTACTTC. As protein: CASSTSGGETQYF. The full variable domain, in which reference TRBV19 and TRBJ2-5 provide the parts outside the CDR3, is DGGITQSPKYLFRKEGQNVTLSCEQNLNHDAMYWYRQDPGQGLRLIYYSQIVNDFQKGDIAEGYSVSREKKESFPLTVTSAQKNPTAFYLCASSTSGGETQYFGPGTRLLVL.

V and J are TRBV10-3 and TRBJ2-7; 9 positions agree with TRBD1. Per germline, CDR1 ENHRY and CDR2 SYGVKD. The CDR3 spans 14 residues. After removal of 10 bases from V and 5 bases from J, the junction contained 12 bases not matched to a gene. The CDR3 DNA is TGTGCCACCAAAACCGGGACAGGGTATGACGAGCAGTACGTC. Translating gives CATKTGTGYDEQYV.

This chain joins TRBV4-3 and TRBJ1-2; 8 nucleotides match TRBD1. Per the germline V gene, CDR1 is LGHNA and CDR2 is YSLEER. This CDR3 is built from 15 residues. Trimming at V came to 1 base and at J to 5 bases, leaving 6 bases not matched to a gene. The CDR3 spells CASSQVQGDPYGYTF. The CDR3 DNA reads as TGCGCCAGCAGCCAAGTACAGGGGGACCCTTATGGCTACACCTTC.

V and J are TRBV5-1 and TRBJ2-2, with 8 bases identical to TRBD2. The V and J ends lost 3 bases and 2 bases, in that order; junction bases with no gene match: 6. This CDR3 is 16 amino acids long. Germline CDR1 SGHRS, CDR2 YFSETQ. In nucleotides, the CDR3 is TGCGCCAGCAGCTCGATTAGCGGGATAAACACCGGGGAGCTGTTTTTT. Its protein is CASSSISGINTGELFF.

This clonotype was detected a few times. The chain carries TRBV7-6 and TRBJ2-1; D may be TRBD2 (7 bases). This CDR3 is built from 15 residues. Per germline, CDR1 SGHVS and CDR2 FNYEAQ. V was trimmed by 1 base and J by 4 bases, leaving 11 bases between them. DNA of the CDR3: TGTGCCAGCAGCTTAGTCGGGGGGCTATACAATGAGCAGTTCTTC. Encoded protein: CASSLVGGLYNEQFF. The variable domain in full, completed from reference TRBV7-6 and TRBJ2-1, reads GAGVSQSPRYKVTKRGQDVALRCDPISGHVSLYWYRQALGQGPEFLTYFNYEAQQDKSGLPNDRFSAERPEGSISTLTIQRTEQRDSAMYRCASSLVGGLYNEQFFGPGTRLTVL.

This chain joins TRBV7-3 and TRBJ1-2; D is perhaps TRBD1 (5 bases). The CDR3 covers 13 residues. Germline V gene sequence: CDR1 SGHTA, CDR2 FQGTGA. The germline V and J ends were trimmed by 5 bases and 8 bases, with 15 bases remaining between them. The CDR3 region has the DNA TGTGCCAGCAGCCCGGAAGGGGTGGGAGGCTACACCTTC. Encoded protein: CASSPEGVGGYTF.

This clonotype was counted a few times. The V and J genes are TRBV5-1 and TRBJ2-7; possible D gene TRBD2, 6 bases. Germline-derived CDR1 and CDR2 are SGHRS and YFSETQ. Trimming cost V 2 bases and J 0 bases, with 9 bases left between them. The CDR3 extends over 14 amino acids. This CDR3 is CASSFTSRSYEQYF. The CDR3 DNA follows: TGCGCCAGCAGCTTCACTAGCCGCTCCTACGAGCAGTACTTC.

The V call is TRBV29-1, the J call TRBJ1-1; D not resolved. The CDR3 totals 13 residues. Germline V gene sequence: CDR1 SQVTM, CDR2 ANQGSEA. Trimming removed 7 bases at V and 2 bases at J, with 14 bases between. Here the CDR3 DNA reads TGCAGCGGAGGGTCCCCCCGCAACACTGAAGCTTTCTTT. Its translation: CSGGSPRNTEAFF.

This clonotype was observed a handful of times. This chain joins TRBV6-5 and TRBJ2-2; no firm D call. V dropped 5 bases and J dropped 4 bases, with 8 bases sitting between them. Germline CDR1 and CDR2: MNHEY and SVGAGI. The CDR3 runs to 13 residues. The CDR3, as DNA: TGTGCCAGCAGTGCCTCCGTCACCGGGGAGCTGTTTTTT. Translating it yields CASSASVTGELFF.

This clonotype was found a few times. This CDR3 is CASSSPRQGPDTQYF. DNA of the CDR3: TGTGCCAGCAGCTCCCCGCGACAGGGTCCAGATACGCAGTATTTT. This chain links TRBV5-4 with TRBJ2-3, with TRBD1 matching over 7 bases. The V and J ends lost 3 bases and 4 bases, in that order; junction bases with no gene match: 8. From germline, CDR1 is SGHNT and CDR2 YYREEE (reference sequence). The CDR3 spans 15 residues.

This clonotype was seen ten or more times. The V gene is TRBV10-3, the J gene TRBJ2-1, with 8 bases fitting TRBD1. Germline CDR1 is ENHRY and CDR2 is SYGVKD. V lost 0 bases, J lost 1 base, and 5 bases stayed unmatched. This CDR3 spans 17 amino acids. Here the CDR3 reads CAISESNRGKSYNEQFF. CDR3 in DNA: TGTGCCATCAGTGAGTCGAACAGGGGGAAGTCCTACAATGAGCAGTTCTTC.

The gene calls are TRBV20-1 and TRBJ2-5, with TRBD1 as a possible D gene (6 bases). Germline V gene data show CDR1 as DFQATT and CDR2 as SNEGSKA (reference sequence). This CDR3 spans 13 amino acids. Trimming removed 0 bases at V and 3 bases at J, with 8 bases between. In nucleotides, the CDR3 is TGCAGTGCTAGAGAAACAGGGAAAGAGACCCAGTACTTC. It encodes CSARETGKETQYF.

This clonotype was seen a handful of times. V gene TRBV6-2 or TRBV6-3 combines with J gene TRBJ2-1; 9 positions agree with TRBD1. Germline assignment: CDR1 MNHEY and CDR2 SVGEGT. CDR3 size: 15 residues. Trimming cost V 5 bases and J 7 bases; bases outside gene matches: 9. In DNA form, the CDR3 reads TGTGCCAGCAGTCACCCGGGACAGGGCAAAAATGAGCAGTTCTTC. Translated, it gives CASSHPGQGKNEQFF.